This T cell receptor beta chain was identified in a study of long-term antiretroviral therapy in people with HIV. Notes on the study in general: HIV repertoires spanned tighter CDR3 length ranges than controls did.

Survey-level immunoSEQ v3.0 assays were run. Clones were read by immunoSEQ multiplex PCR, and TCRdb kept only the in-frame ones, dropping some. This sample has tens of thousands of clones; over 70% occur once, and the top ten carry roughly 5.8%. To note about this clone: Its antigen is unknown.

This sequence originates from a woman in her thirties with HIV. Here the sequenced sample was unsorted PBMCs, taken 1.1 years before starting antiretroviral therapy.

Written as DNA, the CDR3 is TGTGCCAGCAGGGGGAGTGTGGGATCCTACAATGAGCAGTTCTTC. Encoded protein: CASRGSVGSYNEQFF. This chain uses TRBV14 with TRBJ2-1; a possible D gene is TRBD2 (5 bases). The V gene's germline CDR1 is SGHDN and CDR2 FVKESK. The ends were cut back, 6 bases at V and 1 base at J, with 13 bases in the middle. This CDR3 contains 15 residues.